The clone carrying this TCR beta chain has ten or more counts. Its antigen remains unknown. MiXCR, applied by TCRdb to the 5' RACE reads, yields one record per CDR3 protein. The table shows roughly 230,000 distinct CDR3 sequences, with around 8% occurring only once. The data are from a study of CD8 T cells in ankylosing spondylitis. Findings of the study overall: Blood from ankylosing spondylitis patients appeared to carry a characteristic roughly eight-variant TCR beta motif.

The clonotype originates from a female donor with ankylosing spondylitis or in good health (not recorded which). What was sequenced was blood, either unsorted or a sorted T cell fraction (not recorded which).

CDR3 amino acids: CASSLYRTGYEQYF. The CDR3 nucleotides read TGTGCCAGCAGTTTATATAGGACAGGATACGAGCAGTACTTC. The chain recombines TRBV28 with TRBJ2-7; 7 positions agree with TRBD1. Germline V lookup: CDR1 MDHEN, CDR2 SYDVKM. The CDR3 is made up of 14 amino acids. V was clipped by 1 base and J by 4 bases; unmatched bases: 4.